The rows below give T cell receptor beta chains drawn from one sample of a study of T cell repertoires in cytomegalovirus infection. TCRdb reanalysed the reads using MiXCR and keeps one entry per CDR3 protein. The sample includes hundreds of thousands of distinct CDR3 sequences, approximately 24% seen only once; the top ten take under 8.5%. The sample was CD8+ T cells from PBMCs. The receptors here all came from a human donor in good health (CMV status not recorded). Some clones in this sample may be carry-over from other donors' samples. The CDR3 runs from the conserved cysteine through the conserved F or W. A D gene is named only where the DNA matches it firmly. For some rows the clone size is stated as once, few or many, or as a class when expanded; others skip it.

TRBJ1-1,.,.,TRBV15,TGTGCCACCAGCAGCTTCCGGGCCCAACGACACACTGAAGCTTTCTTT,CATSSFRAQRHTEAFF
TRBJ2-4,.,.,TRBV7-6,TGTGCCAGCAGCTTAGTACCACTGGTTCAGTACTTC,CASSLVPLVQYF
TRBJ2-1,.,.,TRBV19,TGTGCCAGTAGTATGTCCAATGAGCAGTTCTTC,CASSMSNEQFF
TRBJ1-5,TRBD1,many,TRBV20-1,TGCAGTGCTAGGGAGACAGGGGTGGGTCAGCCCCAGCATTTT,CSARETGVGQPQHF
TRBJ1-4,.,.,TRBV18,TGTGCCAGCTCACAAGACGACAGGTCCGCTAATGAAAAACTGTTTTTT,CASSQDDRSANEKLFF
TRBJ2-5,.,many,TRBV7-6,TGTGCCAGCAGCGCAGACAGAACCCAAGAGACCCAGTACTTC,CASSADRTQETQYF
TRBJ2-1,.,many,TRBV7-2,TGTGCCAGCAGCGCGGACAGCCCTAATGAGCAGTTCTTC,CASSADSPNEQFF
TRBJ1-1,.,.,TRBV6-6,TGTGCCAGCAGTTACCGCCCGGGACCGGACACTGAAGCTTTCTTT,CASSYRPGPDTEAFF
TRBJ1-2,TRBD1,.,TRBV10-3,TGTGCCATCCTCGGGACAGGGAGATCCAACTATGGCTACACCTTC,CAILGTGRSNYGYTF
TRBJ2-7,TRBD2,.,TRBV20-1,TGCAGTGCTGTGGACTGGGGAGGGGAGCAGTACTTC,CSAVDWGGEQYF
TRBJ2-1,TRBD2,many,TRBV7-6,TGTGCCAGCAGCGTAGCGGGGCCCTCCTACAATGAGCAGTTCTTC,CASSVAGPSYNEQFF
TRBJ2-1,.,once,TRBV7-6,TGTGCCAGCAGCTCCCAGGTCCCCGGCTCCTACAATGAGCAGTTCTTC,CASSSQVPGSYNEQFF
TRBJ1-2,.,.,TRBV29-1,TGCAGCGTTGGGGTGAATCCTACAGGGAGCTATGGCTACACCTTC,CSVGVNPTGSYGYTF
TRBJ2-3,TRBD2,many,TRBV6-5,TGTGCCAGCACTTCAAGCGGGGGGGCCCCAGATACGCAGTATTTT,CASTSSGGAPDTQYF
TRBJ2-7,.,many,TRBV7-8,TGTGCCAGCAGCCTCAATCCCCCCTCCTACGAGCAGTACTTC,CASSLNPPSYEQYF
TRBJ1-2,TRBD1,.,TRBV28,TGTGCCAGCAGTTCAACTACCGACAGGGATCCGCTCCAGGAATATGGCTACACCTTC,CASSSTTDRDPLQEYGYTF
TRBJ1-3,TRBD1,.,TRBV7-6,TGTGCCAGCAGCTTACTTCAGGGGGCGTCTGGAAACACCATATATTTT,CASSLLQGASGNTIYF
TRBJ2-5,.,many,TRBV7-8,TGTGCCAGCAGCCCTAGGGGGAAGGAGGTTGCCGAGACCCAGTACTTC,CASSPRGKEVAETQYF
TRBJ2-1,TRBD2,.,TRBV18,TGTGCCAGCTTTAGCGGGGGAGATGAATACGATGAGCAGTTCTTC,CASFSGGDEYDEQFF
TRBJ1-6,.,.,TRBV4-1,TGCGCCAGCAGCCCGCGGACGGGCTATAATTCACCCCTCCACTTT,CASSPRTGYNSPLHF
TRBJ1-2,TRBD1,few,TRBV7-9,TGTGCCAGCAGCCCGTCACAGGGGTACAACTATGGCTACACCTTC,CASSPSQGYNYGYTF
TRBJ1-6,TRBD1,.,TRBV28,TGTGCCAGCAGCCAAAAGGGGGACAGCATATTCTTCTATAATTCACCCCTCCACTTT,CASSQKGDSIFFYNSPLHF
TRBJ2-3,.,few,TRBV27,TGTGCCAGCAGTCCCCCCATGGGGGGCACAGATACGCAGTATTTT,CASSPPMGGTDTQYF
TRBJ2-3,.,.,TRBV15,TGTGCCACCAGCAGAACTCAGACTAGCACAGATACGCAGTATTTT,CATSRTQTSTDTQYF
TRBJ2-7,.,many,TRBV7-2,TGTGCCAGCAGCCCGACAGGCGGGGAGGGTGAGCAGTACTTC,CASSPTGGEGEQYF
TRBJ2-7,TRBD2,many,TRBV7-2,TGTGCCAGCAGCTTAGGTTCTAGCGGGGAATACGAGCAGTACTTC,CASSLGSSGEYEQYF
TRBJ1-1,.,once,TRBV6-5,TGTGCCAGCAGCTCAACAGGGATGGGCACTGAAGCTTTCTTT,CASSSTGMGTEAFF
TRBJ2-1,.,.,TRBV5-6,TGTGCCAGCAGCTTGAATCGGTTCACCTACAATGAGCAGTTCTTC,CASSLNRFTYNEQFF
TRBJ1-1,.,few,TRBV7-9,TGTGCCAGCAGCTTTGCCCCCCTGCCCATGAACACTGAAGCTTTCTTT,CASSFAPLPMNTEAFF
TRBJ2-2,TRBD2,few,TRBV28,TGTGCCAGCAGTTTCCGCGGACTAGCGGGATACACCGGGGAGCTGTTTTTT,CASSFRGLAGYTGELFF
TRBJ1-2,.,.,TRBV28,TGTGCCAGCAGTTTAACAGGGCTTAACTATGGCTACACCTTC,CASSLTGLNYGYTF
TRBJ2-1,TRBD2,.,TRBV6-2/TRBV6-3,TGTGCCAGCACTCCAATAGCGGGGGGGAACGACAATGAGCAGTTCTTC,CASTPIAGGNDNEQFF
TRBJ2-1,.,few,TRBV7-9,TGTGCCAGCAGCTTTGGGGCACCTCCCGATAATGAGCAGTTCTTC,CASSFGAPPDNEQFF
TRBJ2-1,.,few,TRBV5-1,TGCGCCAGCAGCTTGGAGTGGGGTAATGTTTATGAGCAGTTCTTC,CASSLEWGNVYEQFF
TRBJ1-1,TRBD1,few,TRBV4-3,TGCGCCAGCAGCCAACGGACAGGGTCCACTGAAGCTTTCTTT,CASSQRTGSTEAFF
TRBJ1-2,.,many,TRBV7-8,TGTGCCAGCAGCTTAGGACGCCTTAACTATGGCTACACCTTC,CASSLGRLNYGYTF
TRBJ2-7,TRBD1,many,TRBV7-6,TGTGCCAGCAGCTTAACAGGGGGCGGGTACGAGCAGTACTTC,CASSLTGGGYEQYF
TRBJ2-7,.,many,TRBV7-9,TGTGCCAGCAGCTCGGGCGAGCAGTACTTC,CASSSGEQYF
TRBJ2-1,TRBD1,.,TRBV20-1,TGCAGTGCTTCGGACAGGGAGAGGAACAATGAGCAGTTCTTC,CSASDRERNNEQFF
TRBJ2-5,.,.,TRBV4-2,TGTGCCAGCAGCCAAGAAGCGATCCGGACCCAGTACTTC,CASSQEAIRTQYF